Each of the 5 T cell receptor beta chains below was sequenced from the same sample in a study of T cells after yellow fever vaccination. TCRdb called the 5' RACE reads again in MiXCR, with one record for every CDR3 protein. Of about 320,000 distinct CDR3 sequences listed, roughly a tenth are singletons. The specimen was CD4+ T cells sorted from PBMCs, collected 45 days after the yellow fever booster vaccination. Every receptor here comes from a man between 18 and 35 years old who received the YFV17D yellow fever vaccine.

This clonotype was detected ten times or more. The CDR3 nucleotides are TGTGCCAGCAACCCGGCCCCGAACACCGGGGAGCTGTTTTTT. It codes for CASNPAPNTGELFF. The chain recombines TRBV5-4 with TRBJ2-2, with no clear D. CDR1 and CDR2 (germline): SGHNT, YYREEE (reference sequence). This CDR3 spans 14 amino acids. Deletions cut 6 bases from V and 0 bases from J, with 9 bases between. The whole variable domain, remainder taken from reference TRBV5-4 and TRBJ2-2, is ETGVTQSPTHLIKTRGQQVTLRCSSQSGHNTVSWYQQALGQGPQFIFQYYREEENGRGNFPPRFSGLQFPNYSSELNVNALELDDSALYLCASNPAPNTGELFFGEGSRLTVL.

This clonotype has just a few counts. This chain uses TRBV7-8 with TRBJ1-3, with D unresolved. Trimming removed 5 bases at V and 0 bases at J, with 14 bases between. Germline V CDR1 and CDR2: SGHVS, FQNEAQ. The CDR3 has 16 residues. The CDR3 nucleotides are TGTGCCAGCAGCCTTGTGGGCGGGAGCTCTGGAAACACCATATATTTT. It codes for CASSLVGGSSGNTIYF.

This clonotype was observed a few times. This rearrangement joins TRBV10-3 to TRBJ1-1, with unresolved D. CDR3 length: 13 residues. The germline V and J ends were trimmed by 2 bases and 4 bases, with 8 bases remaining between them. The V gene's germline CDR1 is ENHRY and CDR2 SYGVKD. CDR3 region: CAISELKGTEAFF. CDR3 nucleotide sequence: TGTGCCATCAGTGAGCTTAAGGGCACTGAAGCTTTCTTT.

This chain links TRBV2 with TRBJ2-6; D is uncertain. Germline V CDR1 and CDR2: SNHLY, FYNNEI. The ends were cut back, 6 bases at V and 7 bases at J, with 10 bases in the middle. The CDR3 loop spans 13 amino acids. The CDR3 bases are TGTGCCAGCAGGGATCTCGCCGCCAACGTCCTGACTTTC. This codes for CASRDLAANVLTF.

This clonotype was found a few times. The chain carries TRBV10-2 and TRBJ2-1; no clear D. The CDR3 totals 14 residues. V dropped 6 bases and J dropped 0 bases, with 9 bases sitting between them. CDR1 and CDR2 from the germline V gene are WSHSY and SAAADI. In DNA, the CDR3 is TGCGCCAGCAGCACGGGCCACTCCTACAATGAGCAGTTCTTC. It codes for CASSTGHSYNEQFF.